This T cell receptor beta chain was observed in a study of blood T cell repertoires in COVID-19. Study summary: Material from acute and convalescent COVID-19 was sourced from the United States, Italy and Spain. PBMCs, B-cell-depleted T cells, or T cells were the source of the cDNA or gDNA that made up the material.

As processed by the authors: Nucleated cell counts were estimated from reference gene primer amplification. Libraries were prepared by immunoSEQ multiplex PCR; TCRdb keeps only in-frame clonotypes and omits some of them. The V and J calls and the clone size are those of that table, but D and trimming were determined from the DNA. The table has 250,000 or so clones, roughly 86% seen once; the top ten hold less than 3%. The CDR3 is made up of 15 amino acids. Germline V CDR1 and CDR2: LGHDT, YNNKEL (reference sequence). The junction had 6 bases not matched to a gene; V was cut back by 0 bases and J by 5 bases.

Sequenced sample: peripheral blood. This TCR came from a woman in her fifties or sixties with acute or convalescent COVID-19. The chain links TRBV3-1 (or the pseudogene TRBV3-2) to TRBJ1-1; 7 bases are a match to TRBD1. The CDR3 region is CASSQETTGRTEAFF. The CDR3 nucleotides are TGTGCCAGCAGCCAAGAGACGACAGGGCGGACTGAAGCTTTCTTT.